This T cell receptor (beta chain) was identified in a study of graft-versus-host responses after intestinal transplantation. The germline V gene encodes CDR1 MNHEY and CDR2 SVGAGI. Trimming took 5 bases from V and 1 from J, leaving 12 bases between them. The CDR3 is 15 residues long. Study-level points and caveats: GvH clones appeared in recipient marrow, some first in ileum or blood.

Details on this clone: Its antigen is currently unknown.

The data were produced by immunoSEQ multiplex PCR, yet TCRdb's version contains in-frame clones alone and is incomplete. Here the sample spans tens of thousands of clones, about 94% being singletons. Material: unstimulated CD4+ T cells sorted from spleen or lymph node cells, obtained before transplant. The source is a human donor who was the organ donor for an intestinal transplant. The chain couples TRBV6-5 to TRBJ2-1; D perhaps matches TRBD2 (6 bases). DNA for the CDR3: TGTGCCAGCAGTAAGACGGGGGTTTCCTACAATGAGCAGTTCTTC. Translated: CASSKTGVSYNEQFF.